The sequence of this T cell receptor beta chain was determined in a study of identical twins. The CDR3 consists of 11 residues. Germline V gives CDR1 DFQATT, CDR2 SNEGSKA (reference sequence). MiXCR, run by TCRdb on the 5' RACE reads, gives a single entry per CDR3 protein. This sample has under 300,000 distinct CDR3 sequences, with approximately 12% found just once. This clonotype occurred a few times. The data also belong to a second study, concerning yellow fever vaccine responses in identical twins.

The chain employs TRBV20-1 and TRBJ1-1; no reliable D call. The receptor was derived from a woman aged 18-29 years in good health. The sequenced material came from memory (CD45RO+) T cells sorted from blood. The CDR3 loop is CTSATAEQAFF. CDR3 sequence (DNA): TGCACCTCAGCCACAGCTGAGCAAGCTTTCTTT.